The 4 T cell receptor beta chains listed next were all sequenced from one sample in a study of blood T cell repertoires in COVID-19. The data were produced by immunoSEQ multiplex PCR, yet TCRdb's version contains in-frame clones alone and is incomplete. Here the sample spans 250,000 to 350,000 clones, about 90% being singletons. The source material was peripheral blood. Source of these receptors: a woman aged 50 to 60 who had recovered from COVID-19.

V and J are TRBV5-1 and TRBJ1-2, with D hard to call. Germline V CDR1 and CDR2: SGHRS, YFSETQ. Between the trimmed V and J ends, which lost 4 bases and 8 bases, there was a span of 21 bases. The CDR3 is 15 amino acids. The CDR3 bases are TGCGCCAGCAGCAGTGGTGTACCCGGACTTGAGGGCTACACCTTC. It is translated as CASSSGVPGLEGYTF.

The rearrangement links TRBV29-1 to TRBJ2-1; the match to TRBD2 covers 10 bases. The CDR3 runs to 17 residues. The trim removed 0 bases at V and 1 base at J, leaving 6 bases unmatched. Germline V gene sequence: CDR1 SQVTM, CDR2 ANQGSEA. This CDR3 reads CSVEDPRTSGSYNEQFF. The CDR3, as DNA: TGCAGCGTTGAAGACCCGAGGACTAGCGGATCCTACAATGAGCAGTTCTTC.

The gene calls are TRBV7-9 and TRBJ1-4; D not resolved. Germline V gene sequence: CDR1 SEHNR, CDR2 FQNEAQ (reference sequence). V lost 1 base and J 11 bases, leaving 8 bases between the germline ends. This CDR3 has 12 residues. CDR3: CASSLVSGKLFF. CDR3 bases: TGTGCCAGCAGCTTAGTTAGCGGGAAACTGTTTTTT.

This clone was counted a single time. The chain combines TRBV19 with TRBJ1-1; 7 bases line up with TRBD1. Germline CDR1 LNHDA, CDR2 SQIVND (reference sequence). The ends lost 3 bases at V and 7 bases at J; junction bases unmatched: 5. The CDR3 runs to 13 residues. The DNA for the CDR3 is TGTGCCAGTAGTATCGAGGGGGCGAATGAAGCTTTCTTT. Translation: CASSIEGANEAFF.